The clone carrying this T cell receptor (beta chain) was observed a single time. Its antigen is still unknown. Amplification by 5'RACE using constant-segment primers produced TCR alpha and TCR beta cDNA libraries that carried sample barcodes and UMIs. TCRdb reanalysed the 5' RACE reads using MiXCR and keeps one entry per CDR3 protein. The sample lists 120,000 or so distinct CDR3 sequences, about 15% occurring once. Germline V gene data show CDR1 as LGHNA and CDR2 as YSLEER. The length of the CDR3 is 13 residues. Deletions cut 3 bases from V and 7 bases from J, with 10 bases between. This sample was taken from a study of T-cell memory formation after mild COVID-19. Study at large: Clusters were largely donor specific.

Study results and caveats: Later expanders leaned toward CD4+, whereas clones contracting from day 15 to 85 were balanced CD4/CD8. Pre-infection memory showed some responding clones, and this suggested that cross-reactive memory joined.

This sequence originates from an adult woman who had mild COVID-19 (a few samples of this study predate the infection). Cell type and time point are not known. Sequencing was carried out using PBMCs or a T cell subset sorted from them (not recorded which). The V call is TRBV4-3, the J call TRBJ2-4; tentative D call: TRBD2 (5 bases). CDR3 bases: TGCGCCAGCAGCCAGGAGACGGGGAACATTCAGTACTTC. Its protein product is CASSQETGNIQYF.